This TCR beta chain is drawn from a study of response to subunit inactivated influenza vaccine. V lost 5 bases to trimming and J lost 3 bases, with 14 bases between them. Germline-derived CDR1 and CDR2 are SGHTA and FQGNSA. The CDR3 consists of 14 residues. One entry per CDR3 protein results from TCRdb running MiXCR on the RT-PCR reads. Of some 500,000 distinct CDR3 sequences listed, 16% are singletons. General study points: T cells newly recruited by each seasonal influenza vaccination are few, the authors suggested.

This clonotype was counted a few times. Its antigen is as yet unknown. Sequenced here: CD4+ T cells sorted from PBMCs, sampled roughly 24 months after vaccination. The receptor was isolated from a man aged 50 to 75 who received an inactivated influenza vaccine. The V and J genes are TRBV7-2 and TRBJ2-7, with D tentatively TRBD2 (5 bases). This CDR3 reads CASSRNRGNYEQYF. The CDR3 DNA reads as TGTGCCAGCAGCCGAAACCGGGGTAACTACGAGCAGTACTTC.